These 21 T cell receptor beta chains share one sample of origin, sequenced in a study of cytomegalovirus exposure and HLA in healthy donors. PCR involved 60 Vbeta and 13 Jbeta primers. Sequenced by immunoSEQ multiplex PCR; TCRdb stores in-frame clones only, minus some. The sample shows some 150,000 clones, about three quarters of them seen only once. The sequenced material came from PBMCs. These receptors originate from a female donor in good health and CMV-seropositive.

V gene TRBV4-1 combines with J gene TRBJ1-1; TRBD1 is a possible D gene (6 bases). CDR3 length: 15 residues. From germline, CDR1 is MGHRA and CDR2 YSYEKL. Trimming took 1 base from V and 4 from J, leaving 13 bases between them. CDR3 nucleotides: TGCGCCAGCAGCCAAGGATCAGGGGCGAGCACTGAAGCTTTCTTT. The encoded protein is CASSQGSGASTEAFF.

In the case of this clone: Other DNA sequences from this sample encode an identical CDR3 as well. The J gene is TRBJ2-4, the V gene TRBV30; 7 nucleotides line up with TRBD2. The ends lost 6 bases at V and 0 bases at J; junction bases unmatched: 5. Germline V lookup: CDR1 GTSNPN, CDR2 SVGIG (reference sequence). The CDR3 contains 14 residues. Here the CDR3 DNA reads TGTGCCTGCACGGGGGGACTAGCCAAAAACATTCAGTACTTC. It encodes CACTGGLAKNIQYF. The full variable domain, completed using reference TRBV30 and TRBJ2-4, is SQTIHQWPATLVQPVGSPLSLECTVEGTSNPNLYWYRQAAGRGLQLLFYSVGIGQISSEVPQNLSASRPQDRQFILSSKKLLLSDSGFYLCACTGGLAKNIQYFGAGTRLSVL.

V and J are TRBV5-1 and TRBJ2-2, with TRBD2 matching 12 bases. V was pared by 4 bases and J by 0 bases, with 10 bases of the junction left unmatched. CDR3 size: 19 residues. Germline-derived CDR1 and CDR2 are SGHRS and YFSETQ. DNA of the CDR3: TGCGCCAGCAGCCGGACTAGCGGGGCCATGTTAACGAACACCGGGGAGCTGTTTTTT. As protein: CASSRTSGAMLTNTGELFF.

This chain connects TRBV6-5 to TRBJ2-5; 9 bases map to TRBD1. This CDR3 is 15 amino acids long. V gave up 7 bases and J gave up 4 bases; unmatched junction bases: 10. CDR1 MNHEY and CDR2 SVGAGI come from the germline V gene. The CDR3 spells CASNIRQGVGETQYF. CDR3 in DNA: TGTGCCAGCAATATACGACAGGGGGTGGGAGAGACCCAGTACTTC.

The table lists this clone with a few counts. CDR3 in DNA: TGTGCCAGCAGGGGAGGGGGTAATGAGCAGTTCTTC. It codes for CASRGGGNEQFF. The J gene is TRBJ2-1, the V gene TRBV5-8; tentative D call: TRBD2 (7 bases). Per the germline V gene, CDR1 is SGHTS and CDR2 is YDEGEE. The CDR3 loop spans 12 amino acids. The germline V and J ends were trimmed by 5 bases and 7 bases, with 10 bases remaining between them.

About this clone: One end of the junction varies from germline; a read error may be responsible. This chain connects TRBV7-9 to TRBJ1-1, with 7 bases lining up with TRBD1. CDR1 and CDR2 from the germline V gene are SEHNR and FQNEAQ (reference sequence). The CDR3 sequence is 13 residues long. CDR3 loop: CSSSPGTAGTAFF. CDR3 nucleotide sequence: TGTTCCAGCAGCCCCGGGACAGCCGGAACGGCTTTCTTT.

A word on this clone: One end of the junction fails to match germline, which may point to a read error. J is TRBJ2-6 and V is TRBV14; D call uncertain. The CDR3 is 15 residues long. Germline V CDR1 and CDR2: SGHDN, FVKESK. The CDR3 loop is CASGQQLSGANVLTF. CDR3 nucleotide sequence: TGTGCCAGCGGCCAACAACTTTCTGGGGCCAACGTCCTGACTTTC.

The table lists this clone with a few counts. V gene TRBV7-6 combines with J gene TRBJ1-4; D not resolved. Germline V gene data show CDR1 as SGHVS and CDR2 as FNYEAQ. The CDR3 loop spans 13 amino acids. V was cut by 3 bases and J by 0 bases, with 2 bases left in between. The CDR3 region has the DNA TGTGCCAGCAGCTTCGCAACTAATGAAAAACTGTTTTTT. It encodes CASSFATNEKLFF.

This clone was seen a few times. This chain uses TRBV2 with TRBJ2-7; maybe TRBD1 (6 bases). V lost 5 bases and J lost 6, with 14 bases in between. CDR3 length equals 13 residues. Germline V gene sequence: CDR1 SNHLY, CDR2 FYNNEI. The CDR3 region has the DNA TGTGCCAGCAGTCAGGTGGGGGCCACCGAGCAGTACTTC. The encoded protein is CASSQVGATEQYF. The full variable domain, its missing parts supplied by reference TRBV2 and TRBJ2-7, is EPEVTQTPSHQVTQMGQEVILRCVPISNHLYFYWYRQILGQKVEFLVSFYNNEISEKSEIFDDQFSVERPDGSNFTLKIRSTKLEDSAMYFCASSQVGATEQYFGPGTRLTVT.

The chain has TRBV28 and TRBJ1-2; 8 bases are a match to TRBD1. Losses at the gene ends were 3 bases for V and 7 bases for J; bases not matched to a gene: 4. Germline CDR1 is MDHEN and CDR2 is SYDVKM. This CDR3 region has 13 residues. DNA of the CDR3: TGTGCCAGCAGTTTTAGGACAGGGATTGGCTACACCTTC. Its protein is CASSFRTGIGYTF.

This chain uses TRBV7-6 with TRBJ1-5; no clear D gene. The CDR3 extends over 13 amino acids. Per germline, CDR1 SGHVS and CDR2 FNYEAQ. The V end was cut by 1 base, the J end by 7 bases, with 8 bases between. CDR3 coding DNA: TGTGCCAGCAGCTTAGAGGCGCGGCAGCCCCAGCATTTT. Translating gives CASSLEARQPQHF.

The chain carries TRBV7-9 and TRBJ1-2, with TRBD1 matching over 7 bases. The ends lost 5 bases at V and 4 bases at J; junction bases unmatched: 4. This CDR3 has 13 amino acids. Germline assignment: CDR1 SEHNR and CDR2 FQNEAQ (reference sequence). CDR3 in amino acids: CASSDRVGYGYTF. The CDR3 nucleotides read TGTGCCAGCAGCGACAGGGTGGGCTATGGCTACACCTTC.

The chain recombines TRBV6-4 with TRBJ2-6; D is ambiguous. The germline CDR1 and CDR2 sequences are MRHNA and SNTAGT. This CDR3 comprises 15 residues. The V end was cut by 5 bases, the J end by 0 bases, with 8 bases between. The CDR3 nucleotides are TGTGCCAGCAGTCCGGGTGTCTCTGGGGCCAACGTCCTGACTTTC. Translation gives CASSPGVSGANVLTF.

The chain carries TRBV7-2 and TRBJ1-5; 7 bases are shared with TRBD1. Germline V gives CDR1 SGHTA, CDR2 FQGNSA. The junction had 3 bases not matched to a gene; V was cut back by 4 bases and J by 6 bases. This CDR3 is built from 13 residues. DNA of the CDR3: TGTGCCAGCAGCTCAGACAGGGTTCAGCCCCAGCATTTT. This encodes CASSSDRVQPQHF.

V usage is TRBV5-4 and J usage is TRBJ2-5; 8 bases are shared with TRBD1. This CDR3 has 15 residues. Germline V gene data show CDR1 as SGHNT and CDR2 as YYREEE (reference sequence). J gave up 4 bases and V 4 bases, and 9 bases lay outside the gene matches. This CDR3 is CASSPGQGGRETQYF. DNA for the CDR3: TGTGCCAGCAGCCCCGGACAGGGAGGTCGAGAGACCCAGTACTTC.

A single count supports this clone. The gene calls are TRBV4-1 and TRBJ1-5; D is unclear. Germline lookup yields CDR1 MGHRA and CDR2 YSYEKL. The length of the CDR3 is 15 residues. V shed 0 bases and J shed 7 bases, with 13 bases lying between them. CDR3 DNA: TGCGCCAGCAGCCAAGATCCGGGGATGGGCCAGCCCCAGCATTTT. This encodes CASSQDPGMGQPQHF.

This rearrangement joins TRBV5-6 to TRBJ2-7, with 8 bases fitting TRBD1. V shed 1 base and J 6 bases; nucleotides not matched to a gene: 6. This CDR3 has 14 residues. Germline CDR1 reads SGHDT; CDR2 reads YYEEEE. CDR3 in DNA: TGTGCCAGCAGCTTGCAGGACAGGGCGGTCGAGCAGTACTTC. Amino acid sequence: CASSLQDRAVEQYF.

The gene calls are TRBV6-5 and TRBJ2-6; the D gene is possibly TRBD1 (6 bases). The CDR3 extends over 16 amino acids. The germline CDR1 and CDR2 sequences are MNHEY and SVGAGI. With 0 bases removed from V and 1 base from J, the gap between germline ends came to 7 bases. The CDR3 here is CASSYSGGSGANVLTF. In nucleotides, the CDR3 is TGTGCCAGCAGTTACTCAGGGGGTTCTGGGGCCAACGTCCTGACTTTC.

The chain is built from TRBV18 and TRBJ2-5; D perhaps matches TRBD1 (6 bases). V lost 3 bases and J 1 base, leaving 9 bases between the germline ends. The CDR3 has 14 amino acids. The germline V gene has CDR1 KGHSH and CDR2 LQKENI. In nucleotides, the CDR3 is TGTGCCAGCTCACCCGACAGGATCCAAGAGACCCAGTACTTC. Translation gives CASSPDRIQETQYF.

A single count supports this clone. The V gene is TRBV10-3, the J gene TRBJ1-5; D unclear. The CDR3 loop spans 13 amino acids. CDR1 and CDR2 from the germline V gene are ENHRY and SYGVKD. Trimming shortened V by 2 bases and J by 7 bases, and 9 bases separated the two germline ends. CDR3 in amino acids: CAISEDGIQPQHF. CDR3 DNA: TGTGCCATCAGTGAGGACGGGATACAGCCCCAGCATTTT.

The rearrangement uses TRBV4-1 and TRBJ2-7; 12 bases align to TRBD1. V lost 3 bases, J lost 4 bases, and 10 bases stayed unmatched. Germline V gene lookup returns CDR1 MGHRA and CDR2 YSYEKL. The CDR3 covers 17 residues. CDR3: CASSHTGTGGTGYEQYF. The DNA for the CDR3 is TGCGCCAGCAGCCACACCGGGACAGGGGGCACAGGGTACGAGCAGTACTTC.